This entry lists 23 T cell receptor beta chains sequenced from one sample in a study of blood T cell repertoires in COVID-19. Profiled with immunoSEQ multiplex PCR; TCRdb holds only in-frame clones, not every one. The sample lists about 97,000 clones, about 90% occurring once. Input material: peripheral blood. The receptors here all came from a human donor in a cohort sampled during active COVID-19.

The chain joins TRBV27 to TRBJ2-7, with 11 bases lining up with TRBD2. This CDR3 is 13 amino acids long. The germline CDR1 and CDR2 sequences are MNHEY and SMNVEV (reference sequence). V lost 6 bases, J lost 7 bases, and 5 bases stayed unmatched. The CDR3 coding sequence is TGTGCCAGCAGACTAGCGGGAGCTAGGGAGCAGTACTTC. Its protein is CASRLAGAREQYF.

This clone appeared once. The genes are TRBV6-1 and TRBJ1-3; D remains ambiguous. Germline V lookup: CDR1 MNHNS, CDR2 SASEGT. CDR3 length: 13 amino acids. Trimming stripped 0 bases from V and 9 bases from J, with 9 bases between. The chain's CDR3 is CASSEARDVTIYF. CDR3 in DNA: TGTGCCAGCAGTGAAGCGCGAGATGTCACCATATATTTT.

The chain joins TRBV27 to TRBJ2-3, with unresolved D. Looked up from germline, CDR1 is MNHEY and CDR2 is SMNVEV (reference sequence). This CDR3 has 15 amino acids. Between the trimmed V and J ends, which lost 6 bases and 1 base, there was a span of 14 bases. The CDR3 spells CASSLAPLGTDTQYF. The CDR3, as DNA: TGTGCCAGCAGCCTCGCCCCCTTAGGCACAGATACGCAGTATTTT.

The chain is built from TRBV19 and TRBJ2-2; D might be TRBD1 (5 bases). CDR3 size: 13 residues. V dropped 3 bases and J dropped 6 bases, with 8 bases sitting between them. In germline, CDR1 is LNHDA, CDR2 SQIVND (reference sequence). CDR3: CASSITGPGELFF. The CDR3 DNA reads TGTGCCAGTAGTATTACAGGACCCGGGGAGCTGTTTTTT.

The V and J genes are TRBV29-1 and TRBJ2-7; 9 bases align to TRBD1. The CDR3 has 14 amino acids. Germline CDR1 SQVTM, CDR2 ANQGSEA. Trimming cost V 6 bases and J 5 bases; bases outside gene matches: 11. CDR3 coding DNA: TGCAGCGTCGATAAGGGACAGGGCGGCGACGAGCAGTACTTC. Residues: CSVDKGQGGDEQYF.

The count of this clone is one. The chain couples TRBV5-4 to TRBJ2-3, with 7 bases identical to TRBD2. J was trimmed by 6 bases and V by 0 bases; bases with no gene match: 7. This CDR3 contains 15 residues. Germline CDR1 and CDR2: SGHNT and YYREEE (reference sequence). The CDR3, as DNA: TGTGCCAGCAGCTTGGGGGGGAGGGTCGGCGATACGCAGTATTTT. It specifies CASSLGGRVGDTQYF.

The gene calls are TRBV18 and TRBJ2-7; D is possibly TRBD1 (5 bases). Trimming took 1 base from V and 3 from J, leaving 7 bases between them. Germline assignment: CDR1 KGHSH and CDR2 LQKENI. The CDR3 sequence is 13 residues long. This CDR3 is CASSPRQNYEQYF. For the CDR3, the DNA is TGTGCCAGCTCACCACGACAGAACTACGAGCAGTACTTC.

The table lists this clone with a count of one. The chain has TRBV5-4 and TRBJ1-1; D gene uncertain. Deletions cut 4 bases from V and 7 bases from J, with 23 bases between. The V gene's germline CDR1 is SGHNT and CDR2 YYREEE (reference sequence). This CDR3 is built from 16 residues. The CDR3 bases are TGTGCCAGCAGCCCGCCCCCAATTGGCGGAGGGCATGAAGCTTTCTTT. It yields the protein CASSPPPIGGGHEAFF.

V is TRBV11-2 and J is TRBJ1-3; D uncertain. CDR3 length: 16 residues. V was clipped by 1 base and J by 4 bases, with 14 bases between them. CDR1 is SGHAT and CDR2 is FQNNGV in the germline V gene. This chain's CDR3 is CASSLAPPAGGNTIYF. The CDR3, as DNA: TGTGCCAGCAGCTTAGCCCCCCCCGCGGGCGGAAACACCATATATTTT. Filled out from reference TRBV11-2 and TRBJ1-3, the complete variable domain reads EAGVAQSPRYKIIEKRQSVAFWCNPISGHATLYWYQQILGQGPKLLIQFQNNGVVDDSQLPKDRFSAERLKGVDSTLKIQPAKLEDSAVYLCASSLAPPAGGNTIYFGEGSWLTVV.

Here the CDR3 reads CASSPQIDAAGYTF. CDR3 in DNA: TGCGCCAGCAGCCCACAAATCGACGCGGCGGGCTACACCTTC. The chain employs TRBV5-1 and TRBJ1-2, with unresolved D. The V end was cut by 4 bases, the J end by 8 bases, with 18 bases between. The CDR3 runs 14 residues. CDR1 and CDR2 from the germline V gene are SGHRS and YFSETQ.

This sequence joins TRBV12-3 or TRBV12-4 and TRBJ2-2; TRBD1 is a possible D gene (5 bases). CDR3 length: 11 amino acids. V dropped 4 bases and J dropped 9 bases, with 6 bases sitting between them. The CDR3 coding sequence is TGTGCCAGCAGTTGGGGCCGGGAGCTGTTTTTT. Its protein product is CASSWGRELFF.

The rearrangement links TRBV9 to TRBJ2-1, with 8 bases fitting TRBD2. Germline loops: CDR1 SGDLS, CDR2 YYNGEE. The junction had 2 bases not matched to a gene; V was cut back by 0 bases and J by 3 bases. The CDR3 contains 15 residues. The CDR3 spells CASSVATSGYNEQFF. The CDR3 DNA reads as TGTGCCAGCAGCGTAGCAACTAGCGGCTACAATGAGCAGTTCTTC.

This clone was detected a few times. J is TRBJ2-7 and V is TRBV9, with 9 nucleotides matching TRBD1. Germline V CDR1 and CDR2: SGDLS, YYNGEE. This CDR3 has 15 residues. With V trimmed by 0 bases and J by 7 bases, 8 bases remained unmatched. CDR3 loop: CASSVEGQGLREQYF. The DNA of the CDR3 is TGTGCCAGCAGCGTAGAAGGACAGGGGCTACGAGAGCAGTACTTC.

In this sample, this clone turned up once. This chain uses TRBV24-1 with TRBJ2-1, with TRBD1 as a possible D gene (5 bases). Trimming stripped 7 bases from V and 4 bases from J, with 13 bases between. CDR1 and CDR2 (germline): KGHDR, SFDVKD. There are 14 residues in the CDR3. The CDR3 sequence: CATSAPGQYNEQFF. The CDR3 nucleotides are TGTGCCACCAGCGCCCCCGGACAATACAATGAGCAGTTCTTC.

Only one count was recorded for this clone. The V and J genes are TRBV13 and TRBJ1-1; 7 nucleotides align to TRBD1. Trimming at V came to 5 bases and at J to 0 bases, leaving 15 bases not matched to a gene. Per the germline V gene, CDR1 is PRHDT and CDR2 is FYEKMQ (reference sequence). The CDR3 covers 18 residues. In DNA, the CDR3 is TGTGCCAGCAGCCAAGGGACAGAGAATTTCAATATGAACACTGAAGCTTTCTTT. It translates to CASSQGTENFNMNTEAFF.

This clone appeared once. The chain joins TRBV4-1 to TRBJ2-5; the D gene is possibly TRBD1 (6 bases). Germline V gives CDR1 MGHRA, CDR2 YSYEKL. V lost 5 bases to trimming and J lost 4 bases, with 17 bases between them. CDR3 length: 15 residues. This CDR3 is CASSFTTDRRETQYF. In DNA form, the CDR3 reads TGCGCCAGCAGCTTCACAACTGACAGGCGAGAGACCCAGTACTTC.

V usage is TRBV28 and J usage is TRBJ1-2; D possibly corresponds to TRBD1 (5 bases). The CDR3 sequence is 15 residues long. CDR1 and CDR2 from the germline V gene are MDHEN and SYDVKM. Trimming removed 5 bases at V and 4 bases at J, with 17 bases between. The CDR3 is CASSPLQGRGYGYTF. CDR3 DNA: TGTGCCAGCAGTCCTCTCCAGGGTAGGGGCTATGGCTACACCTTC.

The CDR3 protein is CASIGSGDSNQPQHF. CDR3 DNA: TGTGCCAGCATCGGCTCGGGGGATAGCAATCAGCCCCAGCATTTT. V and J are TRBV6-4 and TRBJ1-5; tentative D call: TRBD1 (5 bases). The CDR3 spans 15 residues. Germline CDR1 and CDR2: MRHNA and SNTAGT. V lost 7 bases and J lost 0, with 13 bases in between.

This clone appeared a few times. V is TRBV3-1 (or the pseudogene TRBV3-2) and J is TRBJ1-6; D is perhaps TRBD1 (5 bases). The germline CDR1 and CDR2 sequences are LGHDT and YNNKEL (reference sequence). Trimming removed 4 bases at V and 7 bases at J, with 8 bases between. The CDR3 runs 13 residues. CDR3 sequence: CASSPRGNSPLHF. The CDR3 region has the DNA TGTGCCAGCAGCCCACGGGGGAATTCACCCCTCCACTTT.

The chain carries TRBV2 and TRBJ2-6, with D possibly matching TRBD2 (5 bases). This CDR3 is built from 15 residues. Trimming cost V 2 bases and J 4 bases, with 9 bases left between them. Germline V gene lookup returns CDR1 SNHLY and CDR2 FYNNEI. Here the CDR3 reads CASSESGYGANVLTF. CDR3 coding DNA: TGTGCCAGCAGTGAATCGGGGTACGGGGCCAACGTCCTGACTTTC.

The gene calls are TRBV7-2 and TRBJ2-3, with TRBD2 as a possible D gene (6 bases). The length of the CDR3 is 17 residues. Germline lookup yields CDR1 SGHTA and CDR2 FQGNSA. The V and J ends lost 2 bases and 4 bases respectively, with 19 bases between them. Written as DNA, the CDR3 is TGTGCCAGCAGCTTATTTGGCCCGGGAGTTGGCGCAGATACGCAGTATTTT. Its translation is CASSLFGPGVGADTQYF.

The V and J genes are TRBV6-5 and TRBJ2-3, with D maybe TRBD2 (5 bases). V lost 0 bases to trimming and J lost 4 bases, with 14 bases between them. The CDR3 runs to 16 residues. The germline gives CDR1 MNHEY, CDR2 SVGAGI. CDR3 bases: TGTGCCAGCAGTTACTCGGGAGTGGGCCTGGCAGATACGCAGTATTTT. This sequence encodes CASSYSGVGLADTQYF.

The gene calls are TRBV29-1 and TRBJ2-1, with D maybe TRBD1 (6 bases). Germline V gene lookup returns CDR1 SQVTM and CDR2 ANQGSEA. V was cut by 8 bases and J by 6 bases, with 20 bases left in between. This CDR3 has 14 residues. The CDR3 spells CSQSGTTGANEQFF. CDR3 coding DNA: TGCAGCCAATCAGGGACAACAGGAGCCAATGAGCAGTTCTTC.